This TCR beta chain was sequenced for a study of chemoradiotherapy in HPV16-positive cancers. Overall study context: Functional T-cell assays on a couple of HPV16-positive patients' cells defined candidate HPV-specific clones and common TCR motifs.

The repertoire was sequenced with immunoSEQ multiplex PCR; TCRdb's copy has only in-frame clones and lacks some. The data contain just over 7,500 clones, around 83% of them seen just once; the ten biggest clones take up almost 3%. Concerning this clone itself: What it binds is unknown.

Samples were taken several times over chemoradiotherapy. Findings of the study overall: Better recurrence-free survival went with HPV-responsive T-cell expansion in HPV16-positive patients. Candidate HPV-specific clones and E7-related TCR motifs grew in tumor during treatment.

The V end was cut by 0 bases, the J end by 1 base, with 9 bases between. The CDR3 is 15 residues long. From germline, CDR1 is LGHNA and CDR2 YSLEER. J is TRBJ1-1 and V is TRBV4-3; D not certain. The receptor was isolated from a human donor with HPV-associated anogenital cancer. The specimen comprised blood, sampled from a patient who underwent chemoradiotherapy. CDR3 DNA: TGCGCCAGCAGCCAAGATTTTAAGGGGAACACTGAAGCTTTCTTT. Residues: CASSQDFKGNTEAFF.